The 23 T cell receptor beta chains below all came from one sample that was sequenced in a study of beta chain features in type 1 diabetes. Study-level findings and limits: Type 1 diabetes patients had TCRB CDR3s that were shorter (moderately but significantly so) in all four CD4+ subsets.

The entirety of the isolated RNA underwent reverse transcription, so expressed TCRB transcripts were sequenced. Repertoires were generated with immunoSEQ multiplex PCR, while TCRdb's copy carries only in-frame clones and drops some. Of some 350,000 clones listed, 13% were seen once; the top ten hold roughly 0.015%. No cognate antigen is known for these TCRs. Source material: naive CD4+ T cells from blood. The source of these receptors is a young woman with type 1 diabetes.

This clone was detected only a few times. The CDR3: CASRTGGATGELFF. The DNA of the CDR3 is TGTGCCAGCCGGACAGGGGGAGCCACCGGGGAGCTGTTTTTT. The chain has TRBV2 and TRBJ2-2; 10 positions match TRBD1. This CDR3 contains 14 residues. V shed 8 bases, J shed 4 bases, and the junction held 4 bases outside the gene matches. In germline, CDR1 is SNHLY, CDR2 FYNNEI.

This chain joins TRBV30 and TRBJ1-1; TRBD1 is a possible D gene (6 bases). The CDR3 contains 12 residues. Trimming took 4 bases from V and 8 from J, leaving 14 bases between them. The germline CDR1 and CDR2 sequences are GTSNPN and SVGIG (reference sequence). CDR3 nucleotides: TGTGCCTGGACGACAGGAGGCCAAGAAGCTTTCTTT. This sequence encodes CAWTTGGQEAFF.

This clone was observed a few times. The V and J genes are TRBV7-9 and TRBJ2-1, with D unclear. Trimming shortened V by 3 bases and J by 0 bases, and 9 bases separated the two germline ends. Germline-derived CDR1 and CDR2 are SEHNR and FQNEAQ (reference sequence). This CDR3 contains 15 residues. Here the CDR3 DNA reads TGTGCCAGCAGCTTTACGGAGAGCTCCTACAATGAGCAGTTCTTC. This gives the protein CASSFTESSYNEQFF. The full variable domain, rest sourced from reference TRBV7-9 and TRBJ2-1, is DTGVSQNPRHKITKRGQNVTFRCDPISEHNRLYWYRQTLGQGPEFLTYFQNEAQLEKSRLLSDRFSAERPKGSFSTLEIQRTEQGDSAMYLCASSFTESSYNEQFFGPGTRLTVL.

The CDR3 DNA sequence: TGTGCCAGTAGTCTCCTCGGGACAGGGGGCTATGGCTACACCTTC. Its translation: CASSLLGTGGYGYTF. The V call is TRBV19, the J call TRBJ1-2, with TRBD1 matching over 11 bases. From germline, CDR1 is LNHDA and CDR2 SQIVND (reference sequence). The trim removed 5 bases at V and 4 bases at J, leaving 6 bases unmatched. The CDR3 runs to 15 residues.

The chain carries TRBV9 and TRBJ1-4; 7 bases match TRBD1. This CDR3 spans 15 amino acids. Germline V gives CDR1 SGDLS, CDR2 YYNGEE. Losses at the gene ends were 3 bases for V and 8 bases for J; bases not matched to a gene: 10. The CDR3 bases are TGTGCCAGCAGCGCCTCCCGGGACAGACGAGAAAAACTGTTTTTT. Translated: CASSASRDRREKLFF. The whole variable domain, remainder taken from reference TRBV9 and TRBJ1-4, is DSGVTQTPKHLITATGQRVTLRCSPRSGDLSVYWYQQSLDQGLQFLIQYYNGEERAKGNILERFSAQQFPDLHSELNLSSLELGDSALYFCASSASRDRREKLFFGSGTQLSVL.

V is TRBV19 and J is TRBJ2-7; 7 bases agree with TRBD2. This CDR3 contains 15 residues. The V segment lost 4 bases and the J segment 0 bases; nucleotides outside the gene matches: 6. From germline, CDR1 is LNHDA and CDR2 SQIVND (reference sequence). The CDR3 spells CASSTGAGSSYEQYF. In DNA form, the CDR3 reads TGTGCCAGTAGTACCGGAGCGGGGAGCTCCTACGAGCAGTACTTC.

This chain joins TRBV7-9 and TRBJ1-2; 8 bases match TRBD1. This CDR3 has 16 amino acids. Germline-derived CDR1 and CDR2 are SEHNR and FQNEAQ (reference sequence). V was clipped by 1 base and J by 5 bases; unmatched bases: 9. The CDR3 DNA sequence: TGTGCCAGCAGCTTAGAAGCCGGACAGGGTTGGTATGGCTACACCTTC. It codes for CASSLEAGQGWYGYTF.

This clone has more than one count but fewer than ten. This chain links TRBV7-2 with TRBJ1-5; tentative D call: TRBD1 (5 bases). This CDR3 has 14 amino acids. The V end lost 4 bases, the J end lost 15 bases, and 22 bases lay between the germline ends. Germline CDR1 reads SGHTA; CDR2 reads FQGNSA. The CDR3 spells CASSWVGGPSARHF. The CDR3 DNA is TGTGCCAGCAGCTGGGTGGGGGGACCTTCCGCCCGGCATTTT.

V usage is TRBV5-6 and J usage is TRBJ2-1; the D gene is possibly TRBD2 (5 bases). V lost 4 bases to trimming and J lost 0 bases, with 11 bases between them. The CDR3 consists of 15 residues. Germline V gene sequence: CDR1 SGHDT, CDR2 YYEEEE. The CDR3 region has the DNA TGTGCCAGCAGCGGAGCGGTTAGCTCCTACAATGAGCAGTTCTTC. Its translation: CASSGAVSSYNEQFF.

This clone was counted between two and nine times. The chain recombines TRBV4-2 with TRBJ2-3; D gene uncertain. Germline V gene lookup returns CDR1 LGHNA and CDR2 YNFKEQ. Trimming cost V 1 base and J 6 bases, with 8 bases left between them. This CDR3 has 13 residues. This CDR3 reads CASSQVSHDTQYF. The CDR3 nucleotides are TGTGCCAGCAGCCAAGTTAGTCATGATACGCAGTATTTT.

This chain links TRBV30 with TRBJ2-3; 10 bases map to TRBD2. CDR3 size: 17 residues. With V trimmed by 0 bases and J by 4 bases, 10 bases remained unmatched. Per germline, CDR1 GTSNPN and CDR2 SVGIG (reference sequence). CDR3 sequence: CAWSVMASGRFSDTQYF. The CDR3 DNA is TGTGCCTGGAGTGTAATGGCTAGCGGGAGATTCTCAGATACGCAGTATTTT. The whole variable domain, filled in from reference TRBV30 and TRBJ2-3, reads SQTIHQWPATLVQPVGSPLSLECTVEGTSNPNLYWYRQAAGRGLQLLFYSVGIGQISSEVPQNLSASRPQDRQFILSSKKLLLSDSGFYLCAWSVMASGRFSDTQYFGPGTRLTVL.

This clone was counted between two and nine times. The V gene is TRBV6-5, the J gene TRBJ2-2; 7 nucleotides line up with TRBD1. V shed 6 bases and J 0 bases; nucleotides not matched to a gene: 4. CDR1 is MNHEY, CDR2 SVGAGI, per germline. The CDR3 extends over 15 amino acids. DNA of the CDR3: TGTGCCAGCAGGCCCCAGGGGGCGAACACCGGGGAGCTGTTTTTT. Amino acids: CASRPQGANTGELFF.

The chain combines TRBV12-5 with TRBJ2-3; 8 nucleotides agree with TRBD1. The CDR3 runs 13 residues. Germline CDR1 and CDR2: LGHNT and FRNRAP. V was pared by 5 bases and J by 8 bases, with 6 bases of the junction left unmatched. CDR3 DNA sequence: TGTGCTAGTGGTCTCGGACAGGGCGCTACGCAGTATTTT. Protein: CASGLGQGATQYF.

The rearrangement joins TRBV9 to TRBJ2-3, with D perhaps TRBD2 (5 bases). The CDR3 extends over 16 amino acids. Germline CDR1 and CDR2: SGDLS and YYNGEE. V was clipped by 1 base and J by 1 base, with 13 bases between them. The CDR3 is CASSVQVGMGTDTQYF. In DNA form, the CDR3 reads TGTGCCAGCAGCGTACAAGTCGGGATGGGCACAGATACGCAGTATTTT.

CDR3 region: CASSPTSGGTYNEQFF. Here the CDR3 DNA reads TGTGCCAGCTCACCAACTAGCGGGGGCACCTACAATGAGCAGTTCTTC. This chain joins TRBV18 and TRBJ2-1, with 11 bases identical to TRBD2. Per germline, CDR1 KGHSH and CDR2 LQKENI. The CDR3 contains 16 residues. Trimming at V came to 2 bases and at J to 2 bases, leaving 2 bases not matched to a gene.

The J gene is TRBJ2-3, the V gene TRBV7-8, with 7 bases that match TRBD2. This CDR3 spans 15 amino acids. CDR1 and CDR2 (germline): SGHVS, FQNEAQ. With 1 base clipped from V and 2 bases from J, the junction kept 3 bases outside the gene matches. DNA of the CDR3: TGTGCCAGCAGCTTAGGCGCGGGAGCCACAGATACGCAGTATTTT. Protein sequence: CASSLGAGATDTQYF.

This clone was seen more than once but under ten times. This rearrangement joins TRBV11-2 to TRBJ2-7, with a weak D call TRBD2 (6 bases). V lost 5 bases and J lost 7, with 18 bases in between. The CDR3 is made up of 14 amino acids. CDR1 SGHAT and CDR2 FQNNGV come from the germline V gene. CDR3 DNA: TGTGCCAGCAGCCCTGGACCGTACGGGGGTGAGCAGTACGTC. This codes for CASSPGPYGGEQYV.

This clone occurred a few times. The chain employs TRBV30 and TRBJ2-7; weak D call: TRBD1 (6 bases). This CDR3 has 13 residues. Between the trimmed V and J ends, which lost 5 bases and 5 bases, there was a span of 16 bases. Germline V lookup: CDR1 GTSNPN, CDR2 SVGIG (reference sequence). Here the CDR3 reads CAWGRGVIHEQYF. Here the CDR3 DNA reads TGTGCCTGGGGCAGGGGTGTTATCCACGAGCAGTACTTC.

This clone was picked up a small number of times. The chain uses TRBV29-1 and TRBJ2-1; D may be TRBD1 (6 bases). With 7 bases removed from V and 7 bases from J, the gap between germline ends came to 17 bases. Germline V gene sequence: CDR1 SQVTM, CDR2 ANQGSEA. CDR3 size: 13 residues. The CDR3 DNA reads TGCAGCGCGGGGCTGGGGGCAGTTAATGAGCAGTTCTTC. The encoded protein is CSAGLGAVNEQFF.

A few counts support this clone. V is TRBV28 and J is TRBJ2-3, with a possible D match to TRBD2 (6 bases). Between the trimmed V and J ends, which lost 5 bases and 2 bases, there was a span of 23 bases. This CDR3 comprises 18 residues. Germline V gives CDR1 MDHEN, CDR2 SYDVKM. CDR3 in amino acids: CASSRPRGGERSTDTQYF. The CDR3 region has the DNA TGTGCCAGCAGTCGACCCCGAGGAGGGGAGAGATCCACAGATACGCAGTATTTT.

The CDR3, as DNA: TGTGCCAGCAGTGAACGAGGCAGGGCTCACACTGAAGCTTTCTTT. Amino acids: CASSERGRAHTEAFF. This chain connects TRBV25-1 to TRBJ1-1, with a weak D call TRBD1 (5 bases). Germline V gives CDR1 MGHDK, CDR2 SYGVNS. Trimming cost V 2 bases and J 3 bases, with 13 bases left between them. This CDR3 is built from 15 residues. Together with reference TRBV25-1 and TRBJ1-1, the CDR3 gives the full variable domain: EADIYQTPRYLVIGTGKKITLECSQTMGHDKMYWYQQDPGMELHLIHYSYGVNSTEKGDLSSESTVSRIRTEHFPLTLESARPSHTSQYLCASSERGRAHTEAFFGQGTRLTVV.

This clone was seen a few times. The rearrangement uses TRBV5-1 and TRBJ2-7; 10 positions match TRBD2. V lost 7 bases to trimming and J lost 4 bases; unmatched junction nucleotides: 8. The germline gives CDR1 SGHRS, CDR2 YFSETQ. The CDR3 is 14 residues long. This CDR3 is CASGLAGVPYEQYF. CDR3 nucleotides: TGCGCCAGCGGGCTAGCGGGAGTTCCGTACGAGCAGTACTTC.

This clone was counted between two and nine times. This chain links TRBV5-6 with TRBJ2-7; TRBD2 matches at 14 bases. After removal of 7 bases from V and 5 bases from J, the junction contained 8 bases not matched to a gene. The CDR3 runs 15 residues. Germline V CDR1 and CDR2: SGHDT, YYEEEE. The CDR3 nucleotides are TGTGCCAGCTCCGGACTAGCGGGAGGATCCCACGAGCAGTACTTC. This encodes CASSGLAGGSHEQYF.